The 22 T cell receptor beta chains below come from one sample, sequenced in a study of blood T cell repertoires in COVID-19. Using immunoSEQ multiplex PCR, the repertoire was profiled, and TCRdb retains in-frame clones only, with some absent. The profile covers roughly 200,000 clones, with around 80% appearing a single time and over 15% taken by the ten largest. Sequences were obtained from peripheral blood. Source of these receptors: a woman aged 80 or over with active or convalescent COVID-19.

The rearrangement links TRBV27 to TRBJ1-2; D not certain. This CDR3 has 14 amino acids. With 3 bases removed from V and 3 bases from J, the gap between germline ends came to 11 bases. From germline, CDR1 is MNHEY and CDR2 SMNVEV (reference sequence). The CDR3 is CASSFNGEYYGYTF. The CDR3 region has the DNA TGTGCCAGCAGTTTCAACGGGGAATACTATGGCTACACCTTC.

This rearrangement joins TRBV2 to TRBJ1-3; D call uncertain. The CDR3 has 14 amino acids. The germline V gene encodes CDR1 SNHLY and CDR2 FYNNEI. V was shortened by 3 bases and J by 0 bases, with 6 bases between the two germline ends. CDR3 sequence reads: CASSDGYSGNTIYF. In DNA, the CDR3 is TGTGCCAGCAGTGACGGGTACTCTGGAAACACCATATATTTT. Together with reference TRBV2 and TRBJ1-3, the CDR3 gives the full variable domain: EPEVTQTPSHQVTQMGQEVILRCVPISNHLYFYWYRQILGQKVEFLVSFYNNEISEKSEIFDDQFSVERPDGSNFTLKIRSTKLEDSAMYFCASSDGYSGNTIYFGEGSWLTVV.

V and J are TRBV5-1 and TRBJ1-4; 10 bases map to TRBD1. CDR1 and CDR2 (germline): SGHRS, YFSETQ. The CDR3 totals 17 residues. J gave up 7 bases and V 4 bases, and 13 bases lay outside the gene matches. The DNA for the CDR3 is TGCGCCAGCAGCCCCGGACAGGGGGAACGCGGTGGTGAAAAACTGTTTTTT. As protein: CASSPGQGERGGEKLFF. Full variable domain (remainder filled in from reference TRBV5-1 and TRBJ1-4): KAGVTQTPRYLIKTRGQQVTLSCSPISGHRSVSWYQQTPGQGLQFLFEYFSETQRNKGNFPGRFSGRQFSNSRSEMNVSTLELGDSALYLCASSPGQGERGGEKLFFGSGTQLSVL.

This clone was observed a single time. The CDR3: CASSLVTPPYEQYF. Written as DNA, the CDR3 is TGTGCCAGCAGCTTAGTGACTCCCCCCTACGAGCAGTACTTC. The chain is built from TRBV7-9 and TRBJ2-7; no clear D. The germline gives CDR1 SEHNR, CDR2 FQNEAQ (reference sequence). V lost 1 base and J 2 bases, leaving 9 bases between the germline ends. CDR3 length: 14 residues.

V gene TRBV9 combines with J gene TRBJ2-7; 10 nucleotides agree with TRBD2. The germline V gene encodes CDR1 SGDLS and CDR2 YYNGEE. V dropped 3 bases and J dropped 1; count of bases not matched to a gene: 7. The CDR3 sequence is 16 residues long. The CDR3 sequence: CASSAGLAVGSYEQYF. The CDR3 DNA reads TGTGCCAGCAGCGCCGGACTAGCGGTGGGATCCTACGAGCAGTACTTC.

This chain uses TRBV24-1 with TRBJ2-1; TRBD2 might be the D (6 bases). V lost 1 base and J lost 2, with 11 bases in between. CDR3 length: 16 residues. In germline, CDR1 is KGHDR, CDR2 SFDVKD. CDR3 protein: CATSDFGGATYNEQFF. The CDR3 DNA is TGTGCCACCAGTGATTTCGGAGGGGCCACCTACAATGAGCAGTTCTTC.

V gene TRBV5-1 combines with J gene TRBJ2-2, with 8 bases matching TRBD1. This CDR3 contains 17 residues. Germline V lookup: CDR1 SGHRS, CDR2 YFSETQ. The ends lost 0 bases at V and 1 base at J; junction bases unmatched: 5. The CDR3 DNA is TGCGCCAGCAGCTTGGGTTCTGGACAGGGGAACACCGGGGAGCTGTTTTTT. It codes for CASSLGSGQGNTGELFF.

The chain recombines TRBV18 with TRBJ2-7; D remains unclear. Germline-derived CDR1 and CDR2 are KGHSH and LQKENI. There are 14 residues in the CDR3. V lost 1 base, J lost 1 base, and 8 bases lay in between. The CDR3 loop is CASSPQLMSYEQYF. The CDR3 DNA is TGTGCCAGCTCACCACAGCTCATGTCCTACGAGCAGTACTTC.

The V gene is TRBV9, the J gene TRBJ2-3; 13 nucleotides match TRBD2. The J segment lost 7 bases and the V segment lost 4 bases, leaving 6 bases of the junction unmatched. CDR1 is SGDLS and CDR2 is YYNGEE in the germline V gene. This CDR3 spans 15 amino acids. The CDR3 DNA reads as TGTGCCAGCAGCCCAGGACTAGCGGGGGCCCATACGCAGTATTTT. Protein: CASSPGLAGAHTQYF. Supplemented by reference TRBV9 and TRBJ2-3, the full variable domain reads DSGVTQTPKHLITATGQRVTLRCSPRSGDLSVYWYQQSLDQGLQFLIQYYNGEERAKGNILERFSAQQFPDLHSELNLSSLELGDSALYFCASSPGLAGAHTQYFGPGTRLTVL.

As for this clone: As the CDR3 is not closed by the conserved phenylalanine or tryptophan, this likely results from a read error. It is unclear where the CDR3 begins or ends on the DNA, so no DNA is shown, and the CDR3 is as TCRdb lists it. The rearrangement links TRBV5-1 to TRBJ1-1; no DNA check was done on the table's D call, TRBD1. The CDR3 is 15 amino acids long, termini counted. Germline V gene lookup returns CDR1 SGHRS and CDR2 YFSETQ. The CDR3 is CASSRTPGTGAADRN.

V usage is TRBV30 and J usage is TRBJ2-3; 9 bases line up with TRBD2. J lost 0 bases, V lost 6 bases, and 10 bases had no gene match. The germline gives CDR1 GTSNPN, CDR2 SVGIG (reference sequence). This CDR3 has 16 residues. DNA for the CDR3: TGTGCCTGTTCCGCCGGGACTAGCCTTAGCACAGATACGCAGTATTTT. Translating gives CACSAGTSLSTDTQYF.

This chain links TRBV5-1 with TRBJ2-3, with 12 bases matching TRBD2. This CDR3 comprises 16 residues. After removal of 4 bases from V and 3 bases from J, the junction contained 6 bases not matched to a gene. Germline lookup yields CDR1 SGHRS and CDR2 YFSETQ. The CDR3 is CASSPELAGGTDTQYF. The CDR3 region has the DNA TGCGCCAGCAGCCCCGAACTAGCGGGAGGTACAGATACGCAGTATTTT.

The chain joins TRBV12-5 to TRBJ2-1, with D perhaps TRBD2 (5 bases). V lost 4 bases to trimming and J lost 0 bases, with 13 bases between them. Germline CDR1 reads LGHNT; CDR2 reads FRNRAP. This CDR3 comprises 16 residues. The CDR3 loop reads CASGSRVANSYNEQFF. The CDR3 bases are TGTGCTAGTGGTTCGCGGGTAGCGAACTCCTACAATGAGCAGTTCTTC.

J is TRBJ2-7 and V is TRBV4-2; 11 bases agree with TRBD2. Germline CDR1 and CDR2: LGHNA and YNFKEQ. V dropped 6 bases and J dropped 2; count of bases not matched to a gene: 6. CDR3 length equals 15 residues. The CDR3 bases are TGTGCCAGCAGACGGGGACTAGCGGAGACCTACGAGCAGTACTTC. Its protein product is CASRRGLAETYEQYF.

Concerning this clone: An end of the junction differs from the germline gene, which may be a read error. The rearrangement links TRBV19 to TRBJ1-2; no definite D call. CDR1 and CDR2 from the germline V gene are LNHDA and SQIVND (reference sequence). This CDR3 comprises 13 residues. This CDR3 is CVSSVGGGVGYTF. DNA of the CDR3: TGTGTCAGTAGCGTCGGCGGCGGGGTTGGCTACACCTTC.

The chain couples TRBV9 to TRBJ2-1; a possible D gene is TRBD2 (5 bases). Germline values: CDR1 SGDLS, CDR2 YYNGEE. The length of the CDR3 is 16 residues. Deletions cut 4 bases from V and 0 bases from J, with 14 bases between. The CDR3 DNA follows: TGTGCCAGCAGCACCCGGACGGGGAGCTCCTACAATGAGCAGTTCTTC. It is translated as CASSTRTGSSYNEQFF.

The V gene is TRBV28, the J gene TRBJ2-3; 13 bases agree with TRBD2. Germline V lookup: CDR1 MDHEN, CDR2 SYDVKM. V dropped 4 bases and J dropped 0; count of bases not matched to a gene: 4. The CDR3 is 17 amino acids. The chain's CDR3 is CASSSPGLAGSTDTQYF. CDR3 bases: TGTGCCAGCAGTTCCCCGGGACTAGCGGGGAGCACAGATACGCAGTATTTT.

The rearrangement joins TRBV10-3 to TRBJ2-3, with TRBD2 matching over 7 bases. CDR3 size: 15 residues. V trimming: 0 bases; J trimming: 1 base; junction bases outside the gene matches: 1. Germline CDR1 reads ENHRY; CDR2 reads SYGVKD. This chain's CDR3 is CAISESAGGTDTQYF. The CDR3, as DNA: TGTGCCATCAGTGAGTCTGCGGGGGGCACAGATACGCAGTATTTT.

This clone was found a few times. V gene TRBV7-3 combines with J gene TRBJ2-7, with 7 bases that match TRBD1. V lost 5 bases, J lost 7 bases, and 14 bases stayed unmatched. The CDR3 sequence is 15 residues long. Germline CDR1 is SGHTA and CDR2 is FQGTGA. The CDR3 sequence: CASSLTGEQGLEQYF. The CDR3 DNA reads TGTGCCAGCAGCCTCACCGGAGAACAGGGGCTAGAGCAGTACTTC.

This CDR3 reads CASSFHRASEEQYF. The CDR3 nucleotides are TGTGCCAGCAGCTTCCACAGGGCTTCGGAGGAGCAGTACTTC. The V gene is TRBV9, the J gene TRBJ2-7, with D possibly matching TRBD1 (6 bases). This CDR3 comprises 14 residues. Germline CDR1 reads SGDLS; CDR2 reads YYNGEE. Trimming took 4 bases from V and 7 from J, leaving 18 bases between them.

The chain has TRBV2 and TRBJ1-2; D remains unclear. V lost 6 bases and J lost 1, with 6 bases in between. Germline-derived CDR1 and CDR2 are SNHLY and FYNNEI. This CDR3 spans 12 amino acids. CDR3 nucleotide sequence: TGTGCCAGCAGGGCAGATAACTATGGCTACACCTTC. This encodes CASRADNYGYTF.

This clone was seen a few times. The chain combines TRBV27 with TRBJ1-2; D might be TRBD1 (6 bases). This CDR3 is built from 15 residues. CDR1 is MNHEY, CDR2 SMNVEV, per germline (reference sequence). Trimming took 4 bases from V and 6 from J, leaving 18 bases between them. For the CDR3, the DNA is TGTGCCAGCAGTTCGGTGGGGGCAGGCAGTAATGGCTACACCTTC. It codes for CASSSVGAGSNGYTF.